Below are 21 T cell receptor beta chains sequenced from a single sample in a study of blood T cell repertoires in COVID-19 (dated by TCRdb to about 2020). Library preparation used the immunoSEQ multiplex PCR assay. TCRdb took over this immuneACCESS table, retaining in-frame rearrangements with V and J assigned. Such tables are incomplete; in checked studies, under half of the missing clones stem from an unresolved V gene, and the remainder is unexplained. The sample table lists about 160,000 clones, roughly 89% of them with a count of one. 10% of the sample is in the top ten clones. Material for sequencing was peripheral blood. Source of these receptors: a woman between 70 and 85 years old with COVID-19, enrolled during active disease.

This chain uses TRBV5-1 with TRBJ1-6, with 7 bases identical to TRBD1. J was trimmed by 6 bases and V by 4 bases; bases with no gene match: 7. The CDR3 sequence is 15 residues long. Germline CDR1 SGHRS, CDR2 YFSETQ. In DNA form, the CDR3 reads TGCGCCAGCAGCGCCCTTGAGGGGGCTAATTCACCCCTCCACTTT. Its translation: CASSALEGANSPLHF.

J is TRBJ2-3 and V is TRBV3-1 (or the pseudogene TRBV3-2); TRBD2 aligns across 10 bases. V trimming: 4 bases; J trimming: 5 bases; junction bases outside the gene matches: 9. Germline CDR1 reads LGHDT; CDR2 reads YNNKEL (reference sequence). This CDR3 is 16 amino acids long. CDR3 sequence reads: CASSPWLAGVGDTQYF. CDR3 DNA: TGTGCCAGCAGCCCTTGGCTAGCGGGGGTGGGAGATACGCAGTATTTT.

The CDR3 coding sequence is TGCGCCAGCTCCCGGGAGGGGGCCTATGGAAACACCATATATTTT. This translates into CASSREGAYGNTIYF. The rearrangement uses TRBV23-1 and TRBJ1-3, with 7 bases identical to TRBD1. TRBV23-1 is assigned to the ORF class and has an uncertain function. The CDR3 loop spans 15 amino acids. V dropped 8 bases and J dropped 3; count of bases not matched to a gene: 10.

J is TRBJ2-7 and V is TRBV7-9, with 10 nucleotides matching TRBD1. Germline lookup yields CDR1 SEHNR and CDR2 FQNEAQ (reference sequence). The CDR3 spans 15 residues. J was trimmed by 2 bases and V by 2 bases; bases with no gene match: 3. Written as DNA, the CDR3 is TGTGCCAGCAGCTTAAGCGGGACAGGGGCCTACGAGCAGTACTTC. Translated, it gives CASSLSGTGAYEQYF. Combining the CDR3 with reference TRBV7-9 and TRBJ2-7 gives the whole variable domain DTGVSQNPRHKITKRGQNVTFRCDPISEHNRLYWYRQTLGQGPEFLTYFQNEAQLEKSRLLSDRFSAERPKGSFSTLEIQRTEQGDSAMYLCASSLSGTGAYEQYFGPGTRLTVT.

The chain is built from TRBV7-6 and TRBJ1-4; D perhaps matches TRBD1 (6 bases). Trimming took 3 bases from V and 5 from J, leaving 19 bases between them. The CDR3 spans 17 residues. CDR1 SGHVS and CDR2 FNYEAQ come from the germline V gene. The CDR3 DNA follows: TGTGCCAGCAGCTTCGGGACACATCAGAGTCTAAATGAAAAACTGTTTTTT. It is translated as CASSFGTHQSLNEKLFF.

This sequence joins TRBV6-4 and TRBJ1-3; the D gene is possibly TRBD1 (5 bases). The CDR3 is 21 amino acids. The ends were cut back, 2 bases at V and 0 bases at J, with 26 bases in the middle. Per germline, CDR1 MRHNA and CDR2 SNTAGT. The CDR3 region is CASSDPEELHEGASSGNTIYF. CDR3 coding DNA: TGTGCCAGCAGTGACCCAGAGGAACTACATGAAGGGGCGAGCTCTGGAAACACCATATATTTT.

For the CDR3, the DNA is TGTGCCAGCAGCCAAAAAAAGGGGGAAGCGGGGCCCCAAGAGACCCAGTACTTC. It translates to CASSQKKGEAGPQETQYF. The chain is built from TRBV3-1 (or the pseudogene TRBV3-2) and TRBJ2-5, with D perhaps matching TRBD2 (7 bases). V gave up 2 bases and J gave up 1 base, with 20 bases separating them. The germline V gene has CDR1 LGHDT and CDR2 YNNKEL (reference sequence). This CDR3 contains 18 residues.

The V gene is TRBV2, the J gene TRBJ2-1, with TRBD1 matching 7 bases. Germline V lookup: CDR1 SNHLY, CDR2 FYNNEI. V lost 9 bases and J lost 3; bases outside the gene matches: 8. The CDR3 has 14 amino acids. The CDR3 region has the DNA TGTGCCAGTTGTCCGGGACAGAGCTACAATGAGCAGTTCTTC. Its translation is CASCPGQSYNEQFF.

The rearrangement joins TRBV6-5 to TRBJ2-7; tentatively, D is TRBD2 (5 bases). V dropped 8 bases and J dropped 2 bases, with 16 bases sitting between them. The CDR3 covers 14 residues. Germline V gene sequence: CDR1 MNHEY, CDR2 SVGAGI. This CDR3 is CASRKRGIPYEQYF. In DNA, the CDR3 is TGTGCCAGCCGTAAACGGGGAATCCCCTACGAGCAGTACTTC.

The V gene is TRBV2, the J gene TRBJ2-1, with a weak D call TRBD1 (6 bases). The CDR3 is 16 residues long. V was cut by 0 bases and J by 6 bases, with 15 bases left in between. Looked up from germline, CDR1 is SNHLY and CDR2 is FYNNEI. CDR3 coding DNA: TGTGCCAGCAGTGAAGCGAGGAACAGGGTCGGCAATGAGCAGTTCTTC. It translates to CASSEARNRVGNEQFF.

To note about this clone: Within the sample, other DNA sequences also encode this same CDR3. The V and J genes are TRBV2 and TRBJ1-1; D is possibly TRBD1 (5 bases). The CDR3 has 14 amino acids. V was trimmed by 6 bases and J by 1 base, leaving 12 bases between them. Germline-derived CDR1 and CDR2 are SNHLY and FYNNEI. The CDR3 here is CASSRPGGNTEAFF. DNA for the CDR3: TGTGCCAGCAGCCGTCCGGGGGGGAACACTGAAGCTTTCTTT.

This rearrangement joins TRBV28 to TRBJ2-4; a weak D match, TRBD1 (6 bases). Trimming stripped 2 bases from V and 2 bases from J, with 13 bases between. Germline V gene lookup returns CDR1 MDHEN and CDR2 SYDVKM. There are 16 residues in the CDR3. The chain's CDR3 is CASSLRDTFTKNIQYF. CDR3 coding DNA: TGTGCCAGCAGTTTACGGGACACCTTCACCAAAAACATTCAGTACTTC.

V usage is TRBV21-1 and J usage is TRBJ1-1. TRBV21-1 is tagged as a pseudogene. CDR3 size: 13 residues. CDR3 in amino acids: CASSKGSRGEAFF. The DNA for the CDR3 is TGTGCCAGCAGCAAGGGTTCGAGAGGTGAAGCTTTCTTT.

The chain links TRBV7-3 to TRBJ2-2; 8 bases map to TRBD1. V shed 6 bases, J shed 2 bases, and the junction held 5 bases outside the gene matches. CDR3 length equals 15 residues. CDR1 and CDR2 from the germline V gene are SGHTA and FQGTGA. CDR3 in DNA: TGTGCCAGCAGGGTGGGACAGGCCAACACCGGGGAGCTGTTTTTT. Its protein is CASRVGQANTGELFF.

This clone appeared a single time. The chain employs TRBV7-9 and TRBJ1-2; 10 bases match TRBD1. CDR3 length: 12 residues. Trimming took 8 bases from V and 6 from J; bases not matched to a gene: 3. CDR1 is SEHNR, CDR2 FQNEAQ, per germline (reference sequence). CDR3 bases: TGTGCCAGCGGGGACAGGGGACATGGCTACACCTTC. Translation: CASGDRGHGYTF.

This clone was counted a single time. This chain connects TRBV30 to TRBJ1-1; no definite D call. The CDR3 length is 12 residues. Trimming left V 3 bases short and J 1 base short, with 6 bases between. Germline V gene sequence: CDR1 GTSNPN, CDR2 SVGIG (reference sequence). CDR3 nucleotide sequence: TGTGCCTGGAGCCCTCGGAACACTGAAGCTTTCTTT. Translated, it gives CAWSPRNTEAFF.

This rearrangement joins TRBV20-1 to TRBJ2-7; 10 bases are shared with TRBD1. Germline V gene data show CDR1 as DFQATT and CDR2 as SNEGSKA (reference sequence). The CDR3 has 17 residues. J was trimmed by 4 bases and V by 6 bases; bases with no gene match: 18. As DNA, the CDR3 is TGCAGTGCCAGTCGCCGGGACAGGGGATGGGTACGGTACGAGCAGTACTTC. This sequence encodes CSASRRDRGWVRYEQYF.

The genes are TRBV5-1 and TRBJ2-2; D call uncertain. Per the germline V gene, CDR1 is SGHRS and CDR2 is YFSETQ. Trimming removed 4 bases at V and 0 bases at J, with 13 bases between. This CDR3 spans 16 amino acids. CDR3 sequence reads: CASSPSSSANTGELFF. The CDR3 region has the DNA TGCGCCAGCAGCCCCTCTTCGTCAGCGAACACCGGGGAGCTGTTTTTT.

CDR3 DNA sequence: TGTGCCAGCAGCTCCCCTAGGATGAACACTGAAGCTTTCTTT. This translates into CASSSPRMNTEAFF. V gene TRBV7-2 combines with J gene TRBJ1-1, with D hard to call. Germline CDR1 and CDR2: SGHTA and FQGNSA. V gave up 4 bases and J gave up 0 bases, with 9 bases separating them. The CDR3 loop spans 14 amino acids.

The gene calls are TRBV6-4 and TRBJ1-1, with 10 bases fitting TRBD1. V shed 6 bases, J shed 5 bases, and the junction held 9 bases outside the gene matches. Germline V gives CDR1 MRHNA, CDR2 SNTAGT. CDR3 size: 15 residues. The CDR3 region has the DNA TGTGCCAGCAGCCGAATGGGGGGACAGGGGACTGAAGCTTTCTTT. Its protein is CASSRMGGQGTEAFF.

V usage is TRBV5-6 and J usage is TRBJ1-6; TRBD1 aligns across 8 bases. Germline trimming cut 4 bases from V and 10 bases from J; bases unmatched to any gene: 13. The CDR3 consists of 16 residues. Germline values: CDR1 SGHDT, CDR2 YYEEEE. CDR3 sequence reads: CASSQGAGDLLSPLHF. In DNA, the CDR3 is TGTGCCAGCAGCCAGGGGGCCGGGGACCTCTTATCACCCCTCCACTTT.